The clone carrying this T cell receptor (beta chain) was found once. Data came from immunoSEQ multiplex PCR; TCRdb stores just in-frame clones and leaves some out. Of around 180,000 clones listed, about 91% are singletons. This sample stems from a study of control samples from healthy donors and cancer patients. V lost 3 bases and J lost 7, with 16 bases in between. This CDR3 is 15 amino acids long. Looked up from germline, CDR1 is MGHRA and CDR2 is YSYEKL. The chain employs TRBV4-1 and TRBJ1-5; D is uncertain. The sequenced material came from blood. The TCR was taken from a woman in her 30s in good health. CDR3: CASSQGGEGWQPQHF. The CDR3 region has the DNA TGCGCCAGCAGCCAGGGCGGCGAGGGCTGGCAGCCCCAGCATTTT.